These 24 T cell receptor delta chains were sequenced from one sample in a study of Vδ1+ human thymocytes. RNA was extracted from the cells and then reverse transcribed. Pooled V-gene forward primers with one constant-region reverse primer generated the CDR3 amplicons by multiplex PCR. TCRdb redid the clone calls on the multiplex PCR reads with CATT. The sample holds about 55,000 delta-chain clones, about 16% seen once. These receptors are not linked to any known antigen. Study-wide points: Highly polyclonal TRG and TRD repertoires with Gaussian CDR3 length distributions appeared in thymus.

Specimen: Vdelta1+ gamma-delta thymocytes from the thymus. Subset indicated: FACS-sorted CD3+ TCRalphabeta- TCRVdelta1+ TCRVdelta2- thymocytes. These receptors were obtained from a boy in the first two years of life who had congenital heart surgery.

This clone was counted a few times. Other DNA variants within this sample encode the same CDR3. The chain has TRDV1 and TRDJ1; D uncertain. The CDR3 is made up of 13 amino acids. Germline CDR1 TSWWSYY, CDR2 QGS. Deletions cut 5 bases from V and 0 bases from J, with 7 bases between. The CDR3 reads CALGSRYTDKLIF. CDR3 bases: TGTGCTCTTGGGTCTCGTTACACCGATAAACTCATCTTT.

There are many counts of this clone. The chain is built from TRDV2 and TRDJ3; 8 bases fit TRDD3. V gave up 3 bases and J gave up 3 bases; unmatched junction bases: 3. Per germline, CDR1 GEAIGNYY and CDR2 EKD. This CDR3 has 16 residues. CDR3 in amino acids: CACDGDTGWDTRQMFF. CDR3 bases: TGTGCCTGTGACGGGGATACCGGCTGGGACACCCGACAGATGTTTTTC.

This clone was seen only a few times. The genes are TRDV1 and TRDJ1; 7 bases match TRDD3. Trimming cost V 5 bases and J 0 bases; bases outside gene matches: 24. There are 21 residues in the CDR3. Germline V gene lookup returns CDR1 TSWWSYY and CDR2 QGS. CDR3 residues: CALGNTSGLGRSPAYTDKLIF. The DNA of the CDR3 is TGTGCTCTTGGGAATACGTCCGGACTGGGGAGAAGCCCTGCATACACCGATAAACTCATCTTT.

V is TRDV1 and J is TRDJ1; the match to TRDD3 covers 11 bases. The CDR3 contains 20 residues. The V segment lost 3 bases and the J segment 8 bases; nucleotides outside the gene matches: 23. CDR1 and CDR2 (germline): TSWWSYY, QGS. Here the CDR3 DNA reads TGTGCTCTTGGGGACTCCGAGCCTTCCTACGCGGTACTGGGGGATATAAAACTCATCTTT. Its translation is CALGDSEPSYAVLGDIKLIF.

This chain connects TRDV1 to TRDJ1; 12 nucleotides match TRDD3. V was clipped by 0 bases and J by 0 bases; unmatched bases: 17. CDR1 and CDR2 (germline): TSWWSYY, QGS. The CDR3 is 22 residues long. Here the CDR3 DNA reads TGTGCTCTTGGGGAACTTACCCTGCCCGTACTGGGGGATACCGCATACACCGATAAACTCATCTTT. Protein: CALGELTLPVLGDTAYTDKLIF.

The chain recombines TRDV1 with TRDJ1, with a tentative D call TRDD3 (7 bases). The CDR3 is 18 residues long. Per the germline V gene, CDR1 is TSWWSYY and CDR2 is QGS. Between the trimmed V and J ends, which lost 0 bases and 0 bases, there was a span of 17 bases. As DNA, the CDR3 is TGTGCTCTTGGGGAACTGTCCTACGCTGGGGGGGACACCGATAAACTCATCTTT. This sequence encodes CALGELSYAGGDTDKLIF.

This clone was counted only a few times. This sequence joins TRDV1 and TRDJ1, with 9 bases lining up with TRDD3. The V gene's germline CDR1 is TSWWSYY and CDR2 QGS. The J segment lost 0 bases and the V segment lost 0 bases, leaving 11 bases of the junction unmatched. The CDR3 runs 19 residues. The CDR3 reads CALGELERTGGLYTDKLIF. CDR3 DNA: TGTGCTCTTGGGGAACTAGAAAGGACTGGGGGACTGTACACCGATAAACTCATCTTT.

This clone has only a few counts. The chain carries TRDV1 and TRDJ1, with 8 positions matching TRDD3. V was pared by 1 base and J by 6 bases, with 16 bases of the junction left unmatched. Germline-derived CDR1 and CDR2 are TSWWSYY and QGS. The CDR3 runs 18 residues. The CDR3: CALGERYPSSGGTNKLIF. In DNA form, the CDR3 reads TGTGCTCTTGGGGAACGCTACCCCTCCTCTGGGGGAACGAATAAACTCATCTTT.

This chain uses TRDV1 with TRDJ1; 8 nucleotides align to TRDD3. This CDR3 has 19 residues. Per the germline V gene, CDR1 is TSWWSYY and CDR2 is QGS. V shed 2 bases, J shed 0 bases, and the junction held 14 bases outside the gene matches. The CDR3 spells CALGEVSLWGKQYTDKLIF. In DNA, the CDR3 is TGTGCTCTTGGGGAAGTCTCCCTCTGGGGGAAACAGTACACCGATAAACTCATCTTT.

The chain combines TRDV1 with TRDJ1; 11 bases match TRDD3. The J segment lost 3 bases and the V segment lost 0 bases, leaving 9 bases of the junction unmatched. CDR1 TSWWSYY and CDR2 QGS come from the germline V gene. This CDR3 comprises 18 residues. CDR3 nucleotide sequence: TGTGCTCTTGGGGAACTACGAAACTGGGGGATAAGGTCCGATAAACTCATCTTT. The encoded protein is CALGELRNWGIRSDKLIF.

This sequence joins TRDV1 and TRDJ1; D is unclear. Germline V gene lookup returns CDR1 TSWWSYY and CDR2 QGS. The CDR3 runs 17 residues. V lost 2 bases, J lost 3 bases, and 19 bases lay in between. The CDR3 sequence: CALGEMTVPTPSDKLIF. The CDR3 DNA is TGTGCTCTTGGGGAAATGACCGTTCCGACCCCATCCGATAAACTCATCTTT.

With regard to this clone: Since a much larger clone is just one base distant, this may be a read error. The chain joins TRDV2 to TRDJ1, with a possible D match to TRDD2 (5 bases). Germline V gene lookup returns CDR1 GEAIGNYY and CDR2 EKD. V was trimmed by 7 bases and J by 3 bases, leaving 8 bases between them. This CDR3 contains 11 residues. The CDR3 nucleotides read TGTGCCTGGGCCTACCCCGATAAACTCATCTTT. Translating gives CAWAYPDKLIF.

V gene TRDV1 combines with J gene TRDJ1; 11 bases are a match to TRDD3. V dropped 4 bases and J dropped 2; count of bases not matched to a gene: 21. CDR1 is TSWWSYY and CDR2 is QGS in the germline V gene. The CDR3 covers 21 residues. The CDR3: CALGGPPPRFLGDTRTDKLIF. The CDR3 coding sequence is TGTGCTCTTGGGGGACCTCCGCCCAGGTTTCTGGGGGATACTAGGACCGATAAACTCATCTTT.

This chain connects TRDV1 to TRDJ1; 11 bases fit TRDD3. Germline CDR1 TSWWSYY, CDR2 QGS. This CDR3 contains 25 residues. The J segment lost 2 bases and the V segment lost 2 bases, leaving 31 bases of the junction unmatched. Written as DNA, the CDR3 is TGTGCTCTTGGGGAATTAGCATATATCCATTACTTCGGGGCTGGGGGATACCAGGGTACCGATAAACTCATCTTT. Amino acid sequence: CALGELAYIHYFGAGGYQGTDKLIF.

This clone was picked up a small number of times. This chain links TRDV1 with TRDJ1; tentative D call: TRDD2 (7 bases). Trimming removed 1 base from V and 0 bases from J, with 18 bases in between. This CDR3 is 18 amino acids long. The germline CDR1 and CDR2 sequences are TSWWSYY and QGS. The CDR3 bases are TGTGCTCTTGGGGAACATTCCTACGGGGGACCTCACACCGATAAACTCATCTTT. Translated, it gives CALGEHSYGGPHTDKLIF.

This clone was counted a few times. The chain carries TRDV1 and TRDJ1; 9 nucleotides line up with TRDD3. Germline CDR1 is TSWWSYY and CDR2 is QGS. Trimming cost V 0 bases and J 0 bases; bases outside gene matches: 23. The CDR3 runs 23 residues. The CDR3, as DNA: TGTGCTCTTGGGGAACTCTCGGATCCTACTCTATTGGGGGATAGGGCATACACCGATAAACTCATCTTT. Its protein is CALGELSDPTLLGDRAYTDKLIF.

This clone showed up many times. The rearrangement uses TRAV29/DV5 and TRDJ1, with D tentatively TRDD2 (5 bases). V shed 1 base and J shed 0 bases, with 13 bases lying between them. The CDR3 has 15 amino acids. Germline-derived CDR1 and CDR2 are NSMFDY and ISSIKDK. The CDR3 sequence is CAASSPLPHTDKLIF. CDR3 sequence (DNA): TGTGCAGCAAGCTCTCCTCTTCCCCACACCGATAAACTCATCTTT.

V gene TRDV2 combines with J gene TRDJ1, with 10 positions matching TRDD3. J was trimmed by 0 bases and V by 7 bases; bases with no gene match: 7. The CDR3 spans 15 residues. Germline loops: CDR1 GEAIGNYY, CDR2 EKD. CDR3 in amino acids: CAWTGGSPYTDKLIF. CDR3 nucleotides: TGTGCCTGGACTGGGGGATCCCCGTACACCGATAAACTCATCTTT.

The V call is TRDV2, the J call TRDJ1; 12 bases match TRDD3. Germline V lookup: CDR1 GEAIGNYY, CDR2 EKD. This CDR3 is 19 amino acids long. The ends lost 0 bases at V and 3 bases at J; junction bases unmatched: 13. This CDR3 reads CACDTASGGYATSPDKLIF. The CDR3 DNA reads TGTGCCTGTGACACCGCATCTGGGGGATACGCGACAAGTCCCGATAAACTCATCTTT.

The chain carries TRDV1 and TRDJ1; the match to TRDD3 covers 9 bases. Per germline, CDR1 TSWWSYY and CDR2 QGS. There are 16 residues in the CDR3. The junction had 13 bases not matched to a gene; V was cut back by 5 bases and J by 6 bases. CDR3 coding DNA: TGTGCTCTTGGGAAAGACTTCTGGGGGATGGTTTATAAACTCATCTTT. This encodes CALGKDFWGMVYKLIF.

This clone came up a few times. V usage is TRDV1 and J usage is TRDJ1; TRDD3 agrees at 10 bases. The germline CDR1 and CDR2 sequences are TSWWSYY and QGS. V lost 3 bases, J lost 1 base, and 23 bases stayed unmatched. This CDR3 contains 22 residues. This CDR3 is CALGDNPFLRGGYKGSTDKLIF. Written as DNA, the CDR3 is TGTGCTCTTGGGGATAACCCTTTCCTACGTGGGGGATACAAGGGGAGCACCGATAAACTCATCTTT.

The rearrangement links TRDV1 to TRDJ1, with 9 bases lining up with TRDD3. Trimming at V came to 0 bases and at J to 4 bases, leaving 9 bases not matched to a gene. The CDR3 sequence is 17 residues long. Germline CDR1 and CDR2: TSWWSYY and QGS. The CDR3 here is CALGELRGGIPFDKLIF. The CDR3 DNA sequence: TGTGCTCTTGGGGAACTCCGAGGGGGGATACCCTTCGATAAACTCATCTTT.

The chain joins TRDV1 to TRDJ1, with 9 bases matching TRDD2. CDR1 and CDR2 (germline): TSWWSYY, QGS. V trimming: 3 bases; J trimming: 0 bases; junction bases outside the gene matches: 20. The length of the CDR3 is 21 residues. CDR3 residues: CALGDDQSPSYVWDHTDKLIF. The CDR3 nucleotides read TGTGCTCTTGGGGACGACCAATCGCCTTCCTACGTTTGGGACCACACCGATAAACTCATCTTT.

The rearrangement uses TRDV1 and TRDJ1; 10 bases map to TRDD3. The germline V gene has CDR1 TSWWSYY and CDR2 QGS. The trim removed 0 bases at V and 3 bases at J, leaving 10 bases unmatched. This CDR3 spans 18 amino acids. CDR3 DNA sequence: TGTGCTCTTGGGGAACTATGTGGGGGGGATACGCACTCCGATAAACTCATCTTT. Protein product: CALGELCGGDTHSDKLIF.